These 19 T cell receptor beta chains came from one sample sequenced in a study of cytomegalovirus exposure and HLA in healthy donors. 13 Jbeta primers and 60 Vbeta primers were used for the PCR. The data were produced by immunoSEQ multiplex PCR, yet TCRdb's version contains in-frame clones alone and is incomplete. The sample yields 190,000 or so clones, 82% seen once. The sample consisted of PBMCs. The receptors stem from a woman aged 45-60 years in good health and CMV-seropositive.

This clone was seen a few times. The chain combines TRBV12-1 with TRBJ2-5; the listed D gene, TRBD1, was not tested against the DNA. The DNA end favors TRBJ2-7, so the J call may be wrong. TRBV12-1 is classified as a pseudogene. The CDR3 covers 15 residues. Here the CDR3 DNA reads TGTGCCAGCACCGACCGGGGACAGCGAACCTACGAGCAGTACTTC. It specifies CASTDRGQRTYEQYF.

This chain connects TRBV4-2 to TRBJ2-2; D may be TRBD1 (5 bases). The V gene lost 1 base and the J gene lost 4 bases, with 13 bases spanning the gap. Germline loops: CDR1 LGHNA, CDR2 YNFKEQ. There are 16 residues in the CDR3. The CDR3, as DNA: TGTGCCAGCAGCCAAGCTAGGGGATCGGGCACCGGGGAGCTGTTTTTT. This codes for CASSQARGSGTGELFF.

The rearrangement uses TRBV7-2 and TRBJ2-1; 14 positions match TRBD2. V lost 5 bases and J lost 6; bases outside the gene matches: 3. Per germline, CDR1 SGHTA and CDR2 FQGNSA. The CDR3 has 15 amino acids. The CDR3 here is CASSVTSGGGNEQFF. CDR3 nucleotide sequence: TGTGCCAGCAGCGTGACTAGCGGGGGGGGCAATGAGCAGTTCTTC.

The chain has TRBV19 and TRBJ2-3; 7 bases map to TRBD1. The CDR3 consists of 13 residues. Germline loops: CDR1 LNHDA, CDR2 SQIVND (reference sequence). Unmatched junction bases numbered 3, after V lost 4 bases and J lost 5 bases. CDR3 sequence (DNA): TGTGCCAGTAGTACGACAGGGAGAGATACGCAGTATTTT. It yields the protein CASSTTGRDTQYF.

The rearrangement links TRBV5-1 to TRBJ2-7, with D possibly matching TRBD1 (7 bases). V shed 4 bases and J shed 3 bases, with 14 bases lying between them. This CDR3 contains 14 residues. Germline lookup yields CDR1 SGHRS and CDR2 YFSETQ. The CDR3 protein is CASSQAGQYYEQYF. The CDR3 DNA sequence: TGCGCCAGCAGCCAGGCGGGACAGTACTACGAGCAGTACTTC.

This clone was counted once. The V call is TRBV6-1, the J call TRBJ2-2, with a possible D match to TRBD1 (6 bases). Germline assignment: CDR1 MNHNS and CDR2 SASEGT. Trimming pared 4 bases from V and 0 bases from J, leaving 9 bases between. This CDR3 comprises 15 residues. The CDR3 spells CASSATGANTGELFF. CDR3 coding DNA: TGTGCCAGCAGTGCGACAGGCGCGAACACCGGGGAGCTGTTTTTT.

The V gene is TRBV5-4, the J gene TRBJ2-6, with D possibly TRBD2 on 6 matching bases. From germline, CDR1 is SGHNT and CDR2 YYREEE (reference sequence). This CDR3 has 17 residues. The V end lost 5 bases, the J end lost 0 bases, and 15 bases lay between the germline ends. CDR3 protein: CASRKAGPGSGANVLTF. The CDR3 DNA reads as TGTGCCAGCAGGAAGGCGGGGCCCGGCTCTGGGGCCAACGTCCTGACTTTC.

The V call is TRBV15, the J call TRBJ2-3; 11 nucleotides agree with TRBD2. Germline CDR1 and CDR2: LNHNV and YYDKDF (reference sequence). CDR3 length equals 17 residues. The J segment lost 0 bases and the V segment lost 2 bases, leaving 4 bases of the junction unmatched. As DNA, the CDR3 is TGTGCCACCAGCAGATTACTAGCGGGGGTGAGCACAGATACGCAGTATTTT. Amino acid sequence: CATSRLLAGVSTDTQYF. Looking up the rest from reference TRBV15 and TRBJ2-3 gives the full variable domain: DAMVIQNPRYQVTQFGKPVTLSCSQTLNHNVMYWYQQKSSQAPKLLFHYYDKDFNNEADTPDNFQSRRPNTSFCFLDIRSPGLGDTAMYLCATSRLLAGVSTDTQYFGPGTRLTVL.

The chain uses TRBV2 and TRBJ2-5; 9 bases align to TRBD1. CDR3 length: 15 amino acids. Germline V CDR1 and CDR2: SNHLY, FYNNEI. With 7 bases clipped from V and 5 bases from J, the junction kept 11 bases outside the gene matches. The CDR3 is CASTRNRGLLETQYF. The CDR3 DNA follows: TGTGCCAGCACCCGGAACAGGGGGCTATTGGAGACCCAGTACTTC.

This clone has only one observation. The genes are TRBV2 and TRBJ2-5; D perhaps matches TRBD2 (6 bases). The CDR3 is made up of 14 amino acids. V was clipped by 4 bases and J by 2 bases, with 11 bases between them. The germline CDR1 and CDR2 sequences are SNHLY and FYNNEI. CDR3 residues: CASSGAGRQETQYF. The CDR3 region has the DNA TGTGCCAGCAGTGGCGCGGGGAGGCAAGAGACCCAGTACTTC. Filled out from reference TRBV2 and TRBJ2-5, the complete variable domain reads EPEVTQTPSHQVTQMGQEVILRCVPISNHLYFYWYRQILGQKVEFLVSFYNNEISEKSEIFDDQFSVERPDGSNFTLKIRSTKLEDSAMYFCASSGAGRQETQYFGPGTRLLVL.

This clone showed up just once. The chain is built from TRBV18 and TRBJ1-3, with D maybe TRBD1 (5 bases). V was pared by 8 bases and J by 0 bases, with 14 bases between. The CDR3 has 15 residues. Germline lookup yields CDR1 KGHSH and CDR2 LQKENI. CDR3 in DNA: TGTGCCAGCAGGGGATTGCCTGACTCTGGAAACACCATATATTTT. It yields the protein CASRGLPDSGNTIYF. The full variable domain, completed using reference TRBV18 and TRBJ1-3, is NAGVMQNPRHLVRRRGQEARLRCSPMKGHSHVYWYRQLPEEGLKFMVYLQKENIIDESGMPKERFSAEFPKEGPSILRIQQVVRGDSAAYFCASRGLPDSGNTIYFGEGSWLTVV.

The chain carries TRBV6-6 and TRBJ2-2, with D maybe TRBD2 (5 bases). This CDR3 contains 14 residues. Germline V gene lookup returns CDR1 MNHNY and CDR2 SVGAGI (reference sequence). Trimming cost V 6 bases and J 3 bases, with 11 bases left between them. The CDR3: CASSPIGDTGELFF. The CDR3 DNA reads TGTGCCAGCAGCCCTATCGGGGACACCGGGGAGCTGTTTTTT.

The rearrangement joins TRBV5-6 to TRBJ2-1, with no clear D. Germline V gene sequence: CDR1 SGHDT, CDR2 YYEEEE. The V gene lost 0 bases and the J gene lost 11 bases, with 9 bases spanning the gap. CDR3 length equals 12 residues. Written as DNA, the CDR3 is TGTGCCAGCAGCTTGGCGCGGTCTAAGCAGTTCTTC. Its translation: CASSLARSKQFF.

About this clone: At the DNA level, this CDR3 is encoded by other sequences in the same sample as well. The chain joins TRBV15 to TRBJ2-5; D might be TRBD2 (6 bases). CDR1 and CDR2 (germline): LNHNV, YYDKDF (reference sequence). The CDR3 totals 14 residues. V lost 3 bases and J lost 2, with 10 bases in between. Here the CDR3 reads CATSRDRGQETQYF. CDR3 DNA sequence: TGTGCCACCAGCAGGGATCGGGGGCAAGAGACCCAGTACTTC.

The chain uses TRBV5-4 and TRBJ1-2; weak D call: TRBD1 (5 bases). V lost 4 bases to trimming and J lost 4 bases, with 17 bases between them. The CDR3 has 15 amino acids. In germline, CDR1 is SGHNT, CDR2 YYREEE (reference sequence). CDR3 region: CASSLQVTQGYGYTF. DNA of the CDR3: TGTGCCAGCAGCCTACAGGTTACCCAAGGCTATGGCTACACCTTC.

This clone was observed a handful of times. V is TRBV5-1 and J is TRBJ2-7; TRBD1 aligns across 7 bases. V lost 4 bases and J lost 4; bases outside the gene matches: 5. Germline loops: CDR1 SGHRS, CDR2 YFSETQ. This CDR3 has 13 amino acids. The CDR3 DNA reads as TGCGCCAGCAGCCCGAGGGACAGTTACGAGCAGTACTTC. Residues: CASSPRDSYEQYF.

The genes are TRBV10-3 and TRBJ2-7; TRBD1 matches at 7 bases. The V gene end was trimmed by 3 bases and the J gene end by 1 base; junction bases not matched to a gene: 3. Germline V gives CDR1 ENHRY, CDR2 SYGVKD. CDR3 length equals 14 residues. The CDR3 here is CAISETGESYEQYF. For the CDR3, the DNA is TGTGCCATCAGTGAAACAGGGGAATCCTACGAGCAGTACTTC.

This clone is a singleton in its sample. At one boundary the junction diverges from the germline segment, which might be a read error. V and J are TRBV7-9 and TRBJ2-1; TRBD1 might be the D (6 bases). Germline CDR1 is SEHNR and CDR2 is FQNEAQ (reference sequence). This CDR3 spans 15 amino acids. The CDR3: CSSSLGQSSYNEQFF. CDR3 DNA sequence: TGTTCCAGCAGCTTAGGACAGAGCTCCTACAATGAGCAGTTCTTC.

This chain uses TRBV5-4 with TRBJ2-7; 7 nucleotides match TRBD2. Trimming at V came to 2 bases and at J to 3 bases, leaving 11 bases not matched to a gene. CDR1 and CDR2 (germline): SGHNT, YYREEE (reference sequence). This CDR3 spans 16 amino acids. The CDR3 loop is CASSFSVGLEIYEQYF. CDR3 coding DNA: TGTGCCAGCAGCTTCTCAGTTGGACTAGAGATCTACGAGCAGTACTTC.